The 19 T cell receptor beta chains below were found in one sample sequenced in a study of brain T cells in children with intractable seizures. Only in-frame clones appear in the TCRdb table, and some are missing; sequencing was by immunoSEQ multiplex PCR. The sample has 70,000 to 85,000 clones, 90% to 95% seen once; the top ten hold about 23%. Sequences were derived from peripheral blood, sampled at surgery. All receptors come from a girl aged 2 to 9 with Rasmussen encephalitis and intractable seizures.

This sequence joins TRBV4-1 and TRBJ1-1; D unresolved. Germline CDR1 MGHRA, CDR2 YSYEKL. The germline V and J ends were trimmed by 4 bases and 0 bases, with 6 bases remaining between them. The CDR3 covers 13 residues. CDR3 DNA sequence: TGCGCCAGCAGCCCCGGAATGAACACTGAAGCTTTCTTT. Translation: CASSPGMNTEAFF.

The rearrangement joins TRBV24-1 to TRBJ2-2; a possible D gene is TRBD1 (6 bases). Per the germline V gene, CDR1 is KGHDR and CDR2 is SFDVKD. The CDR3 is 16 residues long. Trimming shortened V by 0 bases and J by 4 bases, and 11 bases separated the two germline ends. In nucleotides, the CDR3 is TGTGCCACCAGTGATTTGGGGGGCCCCCTCACCGGGGAGCTGTTTTTT. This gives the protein CATSDLGGPLTGELFF.

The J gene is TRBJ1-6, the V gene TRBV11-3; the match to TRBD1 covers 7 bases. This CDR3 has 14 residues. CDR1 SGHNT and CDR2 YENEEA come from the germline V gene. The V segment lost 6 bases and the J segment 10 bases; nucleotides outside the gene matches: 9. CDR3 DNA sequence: TGTGCCAGCAGTTATCGACAGGGTGGGTCACCCCTCCACTTT. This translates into CASSYRQGGSPLHF.

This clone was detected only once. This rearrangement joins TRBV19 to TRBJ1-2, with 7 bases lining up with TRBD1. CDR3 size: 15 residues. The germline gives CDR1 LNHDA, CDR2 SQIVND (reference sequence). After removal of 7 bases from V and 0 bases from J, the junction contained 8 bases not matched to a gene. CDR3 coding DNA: TGTGCCAGTACCCCGGACAGGTGGGCTAACTATGGCTACACCTTC. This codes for CASTPDRWANYGYTF.

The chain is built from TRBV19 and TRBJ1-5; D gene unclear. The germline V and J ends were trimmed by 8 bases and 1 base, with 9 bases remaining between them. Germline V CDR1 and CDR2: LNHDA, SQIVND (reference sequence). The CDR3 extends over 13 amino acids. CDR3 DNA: TGTGCCAGTCGATTTGGGAGCAATCAGCCCCAGCATTTT. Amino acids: CASRFGSNQPQHF.

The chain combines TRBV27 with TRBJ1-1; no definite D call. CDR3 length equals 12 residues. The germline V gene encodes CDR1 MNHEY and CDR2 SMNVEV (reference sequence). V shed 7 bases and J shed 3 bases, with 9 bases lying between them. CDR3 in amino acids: CASKPWYTEAFF. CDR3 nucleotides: TGTGCCAGCAAACCGTGGTACACTGAAGCTTTCTTT.

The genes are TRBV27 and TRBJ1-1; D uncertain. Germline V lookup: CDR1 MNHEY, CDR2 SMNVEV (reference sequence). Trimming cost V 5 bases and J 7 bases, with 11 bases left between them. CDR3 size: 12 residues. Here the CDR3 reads CASSPRRGEAFF. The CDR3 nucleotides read TGTGCCAGCAGTCCTCGTCGGGGTGAAGCTTTCTTT.

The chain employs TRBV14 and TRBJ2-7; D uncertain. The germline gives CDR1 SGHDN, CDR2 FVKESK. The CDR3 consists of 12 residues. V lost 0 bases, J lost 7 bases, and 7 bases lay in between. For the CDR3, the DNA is TGTGCCAGCAGCCAAGATAGCTGGGAGCAGTACTTC. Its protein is CASSQDSWEQYF.

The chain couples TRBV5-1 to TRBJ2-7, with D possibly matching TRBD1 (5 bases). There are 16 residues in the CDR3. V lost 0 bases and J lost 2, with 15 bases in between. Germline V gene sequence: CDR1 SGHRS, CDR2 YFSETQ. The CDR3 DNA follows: TGCGCCAGCAGCTTGGTTGGGGCGCTCCCAGCCTACGAGCAGTACTTC. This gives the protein CASSLVGALPAYEQYF.

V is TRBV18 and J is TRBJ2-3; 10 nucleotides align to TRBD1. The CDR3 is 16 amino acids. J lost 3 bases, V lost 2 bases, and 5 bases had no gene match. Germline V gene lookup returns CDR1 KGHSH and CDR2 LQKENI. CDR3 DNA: TGTGCCAGCTCACCATACGGGACAGGGGAGACAGATACGCAGTATTTT. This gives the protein CASSPYGTGETDTQYF.

CDR3 sequence: CASSLSDSSEAFF. The CDR3, as DNA: TGTGCCAGCAGCCTATCTGACAGTTCTGAAGCTTTCTTT. This chain joins TRBV12-3 or TRBV12-4 and TRBJ1-1; D possibly corresponds to TRBD1 (5 bases). Between the trimmed V and J ends, which lost 6 bases and 6 bases, there was a span of 14 bases. There are 13 residues in the CDR3.

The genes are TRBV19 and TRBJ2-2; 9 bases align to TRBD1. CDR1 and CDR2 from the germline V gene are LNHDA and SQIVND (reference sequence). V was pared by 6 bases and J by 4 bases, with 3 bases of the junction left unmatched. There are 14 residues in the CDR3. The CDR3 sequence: CASSGTGPTGELFF. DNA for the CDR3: TGTGCCAGTAGCGGGACAGGGCCCACCGGGGAGCTGTTTTTT.

CDR3 sequence reads: CASSPSGQAISYGYTF. CDR3 nucleotides: TGTGCCAGCAGCCCTTCGGGACAGGCAATATCCTATGGCTACACCTTC. The gene calls are TRBV5-4 and TRBJ1-2; 8 bases map to TRBD1. The CDR3 consists of 16 residues. Germline-derived CDR1 and CDR2 are SGHNT and YYREEE (reference sequence). J lost 4 bases, V lost 4 bases, and 12 bases had no gene match.

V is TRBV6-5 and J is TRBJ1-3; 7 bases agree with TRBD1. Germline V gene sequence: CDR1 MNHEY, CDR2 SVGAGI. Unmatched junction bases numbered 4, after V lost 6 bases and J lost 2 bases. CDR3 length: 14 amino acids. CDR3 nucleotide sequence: TGTGCCAGCAGCTTAAGGGGGCCTGGAAACACCATATATTTT. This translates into CASSLRGPGNTIYF.

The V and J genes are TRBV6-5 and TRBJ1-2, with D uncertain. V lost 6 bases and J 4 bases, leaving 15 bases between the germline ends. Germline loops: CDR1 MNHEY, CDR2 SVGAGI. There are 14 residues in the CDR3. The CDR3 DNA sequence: TGTGCCAGCAGCAGAAGGGAGGGATTCTATGGCTACACCTTC. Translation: CASSRREGFYGYTF.

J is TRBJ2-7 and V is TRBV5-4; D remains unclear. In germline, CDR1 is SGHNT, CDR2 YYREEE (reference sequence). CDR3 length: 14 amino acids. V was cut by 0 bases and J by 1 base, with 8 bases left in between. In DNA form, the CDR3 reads TGTGCCAGCAGCTTGGGCGTTAATTCCTACGAGCAGTACTTC. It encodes CASSLGVNSYEQYF.

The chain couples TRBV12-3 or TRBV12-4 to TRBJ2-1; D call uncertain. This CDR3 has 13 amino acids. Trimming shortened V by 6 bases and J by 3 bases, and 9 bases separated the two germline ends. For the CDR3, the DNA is TGTGCCAGCAGGTCAGTGGGCTACAATGAGCAGTTCTTC. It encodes CASRSVGYNEQFF.

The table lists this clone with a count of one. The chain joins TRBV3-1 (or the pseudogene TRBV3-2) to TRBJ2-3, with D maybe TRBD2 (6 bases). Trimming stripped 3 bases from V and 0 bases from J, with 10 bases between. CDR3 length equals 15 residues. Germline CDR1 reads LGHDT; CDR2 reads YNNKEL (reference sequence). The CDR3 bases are TGTGCCAGCAGCCACGAGGGGACTAGCACAGATACGCAGTATTTT. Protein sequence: CASSHEGTSTDTQYF.

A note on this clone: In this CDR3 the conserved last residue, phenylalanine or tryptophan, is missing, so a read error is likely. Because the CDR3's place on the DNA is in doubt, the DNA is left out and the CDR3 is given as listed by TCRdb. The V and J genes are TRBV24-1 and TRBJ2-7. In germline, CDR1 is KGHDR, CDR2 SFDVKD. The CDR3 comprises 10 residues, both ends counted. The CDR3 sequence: CATSDFRADL.